This entry describes one TCR beta chain. The antigen remains unidentified. Trimming cost V 1 base and J 5 bases, with 14 bases left between them. Germline loops: CDR1 SGHRS, CDR2 YFSETQ. The CDR3 has 15 residues. This record comes from a study of vaccination and CD4 T cells after COVID-19. An Oncomine TCR Beta short-read assay was used to sequence the DNA from cultured CD4+ T cells. Via MiXCR, TCRdb re-called the PCR reads, giving one row per CDR3 protein. The data hold under 20,000 distinct CDR3 sequences, with about 50% observed a single time. Treatment noted: approximately nine-day PBMC culture with coronavirus spike peptide pools or control peptides (ViraFEST assay). Half-medium changes with fresh IL-2 medium occurred on days 3 and 7.

The origin of this receptor is a human donor who had recovered from COVID-19. The sequences come from CD4+ T cells from blood, cultured in vitro, collected before SARS-CoV-2 vaccination. The genes are TRBV5-1 and TRBJ2-3; D possibly matches TRBD1 or TRBD2 (6 bases each). This CDR3 reads CASSLRGLGVDTQYF. The CDR3 DNA reads TGCGCCAGCAGCTTGCGGGGGCTGGGGGTAGATACGCAGTATTTT.